Listed below are T cell receptor beta chains from one sample, sequenced in a study of blood T cell repertoires in COVID-19. Data came from immunoSEQ multiplex PCR; TCRdb stores just in-frame clones and leaves some out. The top ten hold about 2% of the sample, which has some 89,000 clones, approximately 89% seen once. The sequenced sample was peripheral blood. These TCRs come from a man in his fifties or sixties with acute or convalescent COVID-19. The CDR3 runs from the conserved cysteine through the conserved F or W. D genes are given only for firm matches. Rows give clone size only sometimes, using once, few, many, or a class for an expanded clone.

.,14,.,TRBV5-1,TRBJ2-5,TGCGCCAGCAGCCGGACCGAGGGGAGGGAGACCCAGTACTTC,CASSRTEGRETQYF
.,15,.,TRBV2,TRBJ2-3,TGTGCCAGCCAGGGGCTGGCTGGAAAGGCAGATACGCAGTATTTT,CASQGLAGKADTQYF
TRBD2,19,.,TRBV28,TRBJ2-3,TGTGCCAGCAGTTCGACTTTTCGGACTAGATTAGGTAGCACAGATACGCAGTATTTT,CASSSTFRTRLGSTDTQYF
.,14,.,TRBV30,TRBJ1-2,TGTGCCTGGAGCCAAAGTGCACAGGGAAGGAGCTACACCTTC,CAWSQSAQGRSYTF
.,16,.,TRBV11-1,TRBJ2-1,TGTGCCAGCAGCCCGTGGACTCCTAGCTCCTACAATGAGCAGTTCTTC,CASSPWTPSSYNEQFF
TRBD2,17,.,TRBV7-9,TRBJ2-1,TGTGCCAGCAGAGGCGGAGCGGGGGCCCCAGACGGGAATGAGCAGTTCTTC,CASRGGAGAPDGNEQFF
TRBD2,15,.,TRBV5-1,TRBJ2-3,TGCGCCAGCAGCTTGCTGACTAGCGGGGGAGATACGCAGTATTTT,CASSLLTSGGDTQYF
.,13,few,TRBV18,TRBJ2-7,TGTGCCAGCTCACCAGGGACACAGAGCGAGCAGTACTTC,CASSPGTQSEQYF
.,14,.,TRBV14,TRBJ2-5,TGTGCCAGCAGCCAAGATGGACTTACGCGGACCCAGTACTTC,CASSQDGLTRTQYF
.,17,.,TRBV18,TRBJ2-1,TGTGCCAGCTCACCGCTCAGTAGTCTAGCCTCCTACAATGAGCAGTTCTTC,CASSPLSSLASYNEQFF
.,16,.,TRBV5-6,TRBJ2-3,TGTGCCAGCAGCTTGGTAATGGGGGCCGTCGCCGATACGCAGTATTTT,CASSLVMGAVADTQYF
.,13,.,TRBV6-1,TRBJ1-2,TGTGCCAGCAGTTTAAGGGGTAGCTATGGCTACACCTTC,CASSLRGSYGYTF
.,15,few,TRBV6-5,TRBJ1-2,TGTGCCAGCAGCCCCACCGGGGGGGCGTACTATGGCTACACCTTC,CASSPTGGAYYGYTF
.,15,.,TRBV3-1/TRBV3-2,TRBJ1-6,TGTGCCAGCAGCCAAGATTTAACAGGGCGGTCACCCCTCCACTTT,CASSQDLTGRSPLHF
.,14,.,TRBV30,TRBJ1-2,TGTGCCTGGAGTGCTCCGACAGACTACTATGGCTACACCTTC,CAWSAPTDYYGYTF
TRBD2,13,.,TRBV20-1,TRBJ2-1,TGCAGTGCTACTGACGGGAGGTGGAATGAGCAGTTCTTC,CSATDGRWNEQFF
.,14,.,TRBV7-3,TRBJ1-5,TGTGCCAGCAGCTCGGAGGTGGGCAATCAGCCCCAGCATTTT,CASSSEVGNQPQHF
.,15,.,TRBV21-1,TRBJ2-3,TGTGCCAGCAGGTTTAAGGGCCTAAGGGGAGATACGCAGTATTTT,CASRFKGLRGDTQYF
TRBD1,14,.,TRBV27,TRBJ1-6,TGTGCCATTCCCCGGACAGGGATTTTTTCACCCCTCCACTTT,CAIPRTGIFSPLHF
.,14,once,TRBV28,TRBJ1-5,TGTGCCAGCAGTCGTTCAGGGGTCGGTCAGCCCCAGCATTTT,CASSRSGVGQPQHF
TRBD2,15,.,TRBV6-5,TRBJ2-7,TGTGCCAGCAGCCCCGGGGACGGCTGGGAGGGCGAGCAGTACTTC,CASSPGDGWEGEQYF
.,13,once,TRBV12-3/TRBV12-4,TRBJ2-2,TGTGCCAGCAGTAGAGGAGGGGCCGGGGAGCTGTTTTTT,CASSRGGAGELFF
.,14,.,TRBV29-1,TRBJ1-1,TGCAGCGTTGAAGGAGAGGGCCTTAACACTGAAGCTTTCTTT,CSVEGEGLNTEAFF
TRBD1,13,.,TRBV28,TRBJ2-7,TGTGCCACAAGACAGGGGAGTCCCTACGAGCAGTACTTC,CATRQGSPYEQYF
TRBD1,16,.,TRBV5-1,TRBJ2-1,TGCGCCAGCAGCTTGGGGTCCGGACAGGGCATTAATGAGCAGTTCTTC,CASSLGSGQGINEQFF
.,14,.,TRBV3-1/TRBV3-2,TRBJ1-4,TGTGCCAGCAGCCAACAAGGAGGAGGTGAAAAACTGTTTTTT,CASSQQGGGEKLFF
TRBD2,16,.,TRBV6-5,TRBJ2-5,TGTGCCAGCAGTTACTCGAACGGTGGGAGGGGAGAGACCCAGTACTTC,CASSYSNGGRGETQYF
.,14,.,TRBV7-8,TRBJ1-5,TGTGCCAGCAGCTTAATGGAGAGCAATCAGCCCCAGCATTTT,CASSLMESNQPQHF
.,15,.,TRBV19,TRBJ1-5,TGTGCCAGTAGTCAATGGGGGCAGTATAATCAGCCCCAGCATTTT,CASSQWGQYNQPQHF
.,16,.,TRBV13,TRBJ1-6,TGTGCCAGCAGCTCAGCGTCGGCAGTCTATAATTCACCCCTCCACTTT,CASSSASAVYNSPLHF
.,15,.,TRBV19,TRBJ2-7,TGTGCCAGTAGTGTCGGACAGTGGAGCTCCTACGAGCAGTACTTC,CASSVGQWSSYEQYF
TRBD1,16,.,TRBV3-1/TRBV3-2,TRBJ2-5,TGTGCCAGCAGCCTTCGGGACAGGGGGCGTCTAGAGACCCAGTACTTC,CASSLRDRGRLETQYF
.,14,few,TRBV28,TRBJ1-1,TGTGCCAGCAGGAGATGGGGGGAGAACACTGAAGCTTTCTTT,CASRRWGENTEAFF
TRBD2,15,.,TRBV5-6,TRBJ2-7,TGTGCCAGCAGCTTGGAAGGACTAGCGGTCTACGAGCAGTACTTC,CASSLEGLAVYEQYF
TRBD2,16,.,TRBV11-1,TRBJ2-1,TGTGCCAGCAGCTTGGGAACTAGCGGGAGGATGGGTGAGCAGTTCTTC,CASSLGTSGRMGEQFF
.,15,once,TRBV19,TRBJ2-7,TGTGCCAGTAGTTCTAGGGGATGGGGCTTATACGAGCAGTACTTC,CASSSRGWGLYEQYF
TRBD1,15,.,TRBV19,TRBJ2-5,TGTGCCAGTAGTATCCGGACAGGGGGCCAAGAGACCCAGTACTTC,CASSIRTGGQETQYF
TRBD2,15,.,TRBV5-1,TRBJ2-3,TGCGCCAGCAGCCTAACTAGCGGTTACACAGATACGCAGTATTTT,CASSLTSGYTDTQYF
.,14,.,TRBV19,TRBJ1-1,TGTGCCAGTAGTATAACAGGCGGGAACACTGAAGCTTTCTTT,CASSITGGNTEAFF
.,13,.,TRBV19,TRBJ1-1,TGTGCCAGTAGTCAAACCAGGGGTACTGAAGCTTTCTTT,CASSQTRGTEAFF
.,16,once,TRBV7-9,TRBJ2-6,TGTGCCAGCAGCTTAACGGTCCAATCTGGGGCCAACGTCCTGACTTTC,CASSLTVQSGANVLTF
TRBD1,16,.,TRBV6-5,TRBJ2-1,TGTGCCAGCAGTTACCTCAGGGGGTCGGGCGACAATGAGCAGTTCTTC,CASSYLRGSGDNEQFF
.,17,.,TRBV24-1,TRBJ1-5,TGTGCCACCAGTGAGGGGGGGCCCCACTATAGCAATCAGCCCCAGCATTTT,CATSEGGPHYSNQPQHF